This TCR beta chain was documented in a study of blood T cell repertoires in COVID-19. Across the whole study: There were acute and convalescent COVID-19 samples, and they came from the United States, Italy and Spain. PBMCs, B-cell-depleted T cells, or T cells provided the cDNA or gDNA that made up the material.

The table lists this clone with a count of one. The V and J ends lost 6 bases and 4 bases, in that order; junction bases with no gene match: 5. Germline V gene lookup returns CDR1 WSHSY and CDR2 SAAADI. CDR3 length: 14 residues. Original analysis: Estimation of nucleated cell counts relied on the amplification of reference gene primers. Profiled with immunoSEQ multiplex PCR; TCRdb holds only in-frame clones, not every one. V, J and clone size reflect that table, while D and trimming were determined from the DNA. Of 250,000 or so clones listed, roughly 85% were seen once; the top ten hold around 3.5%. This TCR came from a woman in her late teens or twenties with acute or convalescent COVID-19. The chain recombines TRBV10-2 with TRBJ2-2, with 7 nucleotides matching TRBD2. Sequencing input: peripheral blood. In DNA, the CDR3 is TGCGCCAGCAGAGAGACTAGCTTCACCGGGGAGCTGTTTTTT. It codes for CASRETSFTGELFF.